Here is one T cell receptor beta chain with its context. Its specificity is not known. The data derive from a study of blood T cells in healthy people across ages. Study results and limitations: The unsorted PBMCs prevented any conclusive comparison of naive versus antigen-experienced cells.

In germline, CDR1 is LGHNA, CDR2 YSLEER. Trimming removed 1 base from V and 0 bases from J, with 18 bases in between. The CDR3 runs to 18 residues. Each of the donors had roughly 10 milliliters of peripheral blood drawn into EDTA-treated Vacutainer tubes. Researchers isolated at least 7 million PBMCs per sample. PCR was performed a second time for roughly 6 to 12 cycles using a sample-barcoded 5' primer and a J-beta primer mix. TCRdb analysed the 5' RACE reads with MiXCR anew, one entry per CDR3 protein. The sample contains over 1,500,000 distinct CDR3 sequences, roughly 43% of which appear only once.

The TCR was taken from a human donor in good health. The V and J genes are TRBV4-3 and TRBJ1-1; D not resolved. Sequencing was carried out using blood. CDR3 in amino acids: CASSQGATPGYLNTEAFF. The CDR3 DNA follows: TGCGCCAGCAGCCAAGGTGCCACACCGGGGTATTTGAACACTGAAGCTTTCTTT.